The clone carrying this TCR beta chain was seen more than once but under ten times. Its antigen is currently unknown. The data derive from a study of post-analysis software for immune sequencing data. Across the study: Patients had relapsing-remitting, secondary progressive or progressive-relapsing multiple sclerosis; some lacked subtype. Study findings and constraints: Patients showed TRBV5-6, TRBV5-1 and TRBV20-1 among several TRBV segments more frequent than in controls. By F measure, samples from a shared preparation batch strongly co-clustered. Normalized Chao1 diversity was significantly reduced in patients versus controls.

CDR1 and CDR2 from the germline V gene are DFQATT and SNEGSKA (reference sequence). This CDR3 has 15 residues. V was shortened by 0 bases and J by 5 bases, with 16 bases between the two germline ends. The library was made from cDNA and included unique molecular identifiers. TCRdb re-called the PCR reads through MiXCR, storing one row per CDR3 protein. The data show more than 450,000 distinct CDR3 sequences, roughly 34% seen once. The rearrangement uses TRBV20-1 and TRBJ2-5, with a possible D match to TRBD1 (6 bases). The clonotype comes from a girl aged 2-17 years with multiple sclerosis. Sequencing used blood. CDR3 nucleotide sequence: TGCAGTGCTAGAGATCAGGGACACCCGAGGGAGACCCAGTACTTC. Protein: CSARDQGHPRETQYF.